The 21 T cell receptor beta chains given below trace back to one sample, sequenced in a study of blood T cell repertoires in COVID-19. Sequenced by immunoSEQ multiplex PCR; TCRdb stores in-frame clones only, minus some. The sample has some 200,000 clones, 82% seen once. Sequencing was done on a sample of PBMCs or T cells enriched from blood (not recorded which). The receptor source for this set is a woman aged 60 to 75 with acute COVID-19.

This clone was counted a single time. The DNA for the CDR3 is TGTGCCAGCAGTTCTATGGGGGCAGGTGGCTACACCTTC. It translates to CASSSMGAGGYTF. The chain is built from TRBV28 and TRBJ1-2, with D tentatively TRBD1 (6 bases). Per germline, CDR1 MDHEN and CDR2 SYDVKM. V gave up 4 bases and J gave up 7 bases, with 13 bases separating them. This CDR3 has 13 residues.

This sequence joins TRBV11-3 and TRBJ2-1; 11 nucleotides align to TRBD2. Germline V lookup: CDR1 SGHNT, CDR2 YENEEA. The CDR3 has 15 amino acids. V lost 5 bases, J lost 8 bases, and 8 bases stayed unmatched. The DNA of the CDR3 is TGTGCCAGCAGCAAGCCGACTAGCGGGAAAGATGAGCAGTTCTTC. Translating gives CASSKPTSGKDEQFF.

The V gene is TRBV5-1, the J gene TRBJ1-5; no clear D. V lost 3 bases and J lost 7, with 11 bases in between. The germline CDR1 and CDR2 sequences are SGHRS and YFSETQ. This CDR3 is 13 amino acids long. In DNA, the CDR3 is TGCGCCAGCAGCTACAAAGGCGGACAGCCCCAGCATTTT. This codes for CASSYKGGQPQHF.

This chain uses TRBV6-5 with TRBJ1-1; TRBD1 aligns across 9 bases. CDR3 length: 13 residues. From germline, CDR1 is MNHEY and CDR2 SVGAGI. The trim removed 2 bases at V and 8 bases at J, leaving 3 bases unmatched. The CDR3 region is CASSYDRGREAFF. CDR3 nucleotide sequence: TGTGCCAGCAGTTACGACAGGGGGAGGGAAGCTTTCTTT.

V gene TRBV5-4 combines with J gene TRBJ2-1, with D maybe TRBD1 (6 bases). The CDR3 totals 13 residues. Germline V gives CDR1 SGHNT, CDR2 YYREEE (reference sequence). Trimming left V 0 bases short and J 7 bases short, with 8 bases between. The CDR3 reads CASSLVGGNEQFF. The CDR3 DNA reads TGTGCCAGCAGCTTGGTAGGGGGTAATGAGCAGTTCTTC.

V is TRBV27 and J is TRBJ1-2; D is possibly TRBD1 (6 bases). There are 13 residues in the CDR3. V was shortened by 10 bases and J by 8 bases, with 20 bases between the two germline ends. From germline, CDR1 is MNHEY and CDR2 SMNVEV (reference sequence). CDR3 sequence reads: CATRANRVGGYTF. The CDR3 nucleotides read TGTGCCACCAGAGCCAACAGGGTGGGCGGCTACACCTTC.

This chain links TRBV19 with TRBJ2-3; 7 nucleotides line up with TRBD1. Per germline, CDR1 LNHDA and CDR2 SQIVND (reference sequence). This CDR3 has 16 amino acids. The J segment lost 3 bases and the V segment lost 4 bases, leaving 10 bases of the junction unmatched. This CDR3 reads CASSTRPGQMTDTQYF. The CDR3, as DNA: TGTGCCAGTAGTACCCGACCGGGACAGATGACAGATACGCAGTATTTT.

The V and J genes are TRBV4-1 and TRBJ2-5; 12 nucleotides line up with TRBD2. V lost 0 bases and J lost 2; bases outside the gene matches: 4. Germline CDR1 reads MGHRA; CDR2 reads YSYEKL. The CDR3 is 17 amino acids. The CDR3, as DNA: TGCGCCAGCAGCCAAGACCCCGGACTAGCGGGGCAAGAGACCCAGTACTTC. Residues: CASSQDPGLAGQETQYF.

The rearrangement uses TRBV11-2 and TRBJ2-1; D is unclear. CDR3 length: 12 amino acids. Trimming stripped 1 base from V and 6 bases from J, with 4 bases between. The germline V gene encodes CDR1 SGHAT and CDR2 FQNNGV. The DNA of the CDR3 is TGTGCCAGCAGCTTAGGGAGCAATGAGCAGTTCTTC. Its protein is CASSLGSNEQFF.

This rearrangement joins TRBV7-2 to TRBJ2-7, with 7 bases lining up with TRBD2. This CDR3 has 18 residues. V was pared by 6 bases and J by 3 bases, with 20 bases of the junction left unmatched. Germline V gives CDR1 SGHTA, CDR2 FQGNSA. The CDR3: CASRGEGVGLPYNYEQYF. The CDR3 DNA follows: TGTGCCAGCAGGGGGGAGGGAGTGGGACTACCCTATAACTACGAGCAGTACTTC.

This sequence joins TRBV4-3 and TRBJ2-7; 8 positions match TRBD1. CDR1 LGHNA and CDR2 YSLEER come from the germline V gene. With V trimmed by 1 base and J by 1 base, 3 bases remained unmatched. The CDR3 has 15 residues. DNA for the CDR3: TGCGCCAGCAGCCAAGTTAGGGACAGGTCCTACGAGCAGTACTTC. Translated, it gives CASSQVRDRSYEQYF.

The V gene is TRBV3-1 (or the pseudogene TRBV3-2), the J gene TRBJ1-4; TRBD1 aligns across 7 bases. Germline CDR1 and CDR2: LGHDT and YNNKEL (reference sequence). With 5 bases clipped from V and 7 bases from J, the junction kept 7 bases outside the gene matches. CDR3 length: 14 amino acids. The DNA for the CDR3 is TGTGCCAGCAGCTTCGGAAGGGACAGTGAAAAACTGTTTTTT. It codes for CASSFGRDSEKLFF.

V is TRBV27 and J is TRBJ2-1; maybe TRBD2 (7 bases). V was clipped by 7 bases and J by 1 base, with 14 bases between them. This CDR3 has 15 residues. Germline CDR1 is MNHEY and CDR2 is SMNVEV (reference sequence). CDR3 sequence reads: CASTNREGSYNEQFF. For the CDR3, the DNA is TGTGCCAGCACCAACAGGGAGGGGTCCTACAATGAGCAGTTCTTC.

The chain combines TRBV28 with TRBJ1-5; perhaps TRBD1 as D (5 bases). In germline, CDR1 is MDHEN, CDR2 SYDVKM. The CDR3 is made up of 15 amino acids. The V gene lost 4 bases and the J gene lost 3 bases, with 13 bases spanning the gap. The CDR3 spells CASSSMSGPNQPQHF. The CDR3 bases are TGTGCCAGCAGTTCGATGTCAGGGCCCAATCAGCCCCAGCATTTT.

The V and J genes are TRBV4-2 and TRBJ1-1; no firm D call. With 1 base removed from V and 0 bases from J, the gap between germline ends came to 15 bases. Germline V gene sequence: CDR1 LGHNA, CDR2 YNFKEQ. The CDR3 consists of 17 residues. CDR3 nucleotides: TGTGCCAGCAGCCAAGTGGACTGGCCAGGAATGAACACTGAAGCTTTCTTT. Its translation: CASSQVDWPGMNTEAFF.

This clone has more than one count but fewer than ten. This chain joins TRBV11-2 and TRBJ1-6; perhaps TRBD1 as D (5 bases). The germline V gene has CDR1 SGHAT and CDR2 FQNNGV. The CDR3 runs to 17 residues. V lost 1 base and J lost 0, with 10 bases in between. The DNA for the CDR3 is TGTGCCAGCAGCTTAGGTCAGGGCGTCTCCTATAATTCACCCCTCCACTTT. Its translation is CASSLGQGVSYNSPLHF.

V and J are TRBV6-5 and TRBJ1-4, with D perhaps matching TRBD1 (6 bases). Germline V lookup: CDR1 MNHEY, CDR2 SVGAGI. This CDR3 is 15 amino acids long. V lost 7 bases to trimming and J lost 3 bases, with 15 bases between them. CDR3 in amino acids: CASNLRGLANEKLFF. The DNA for the CDR3 is TGTGCCAGCAACCTCAGGGGATTAGCTAATGAAAAACTGTTTTTT.

This clone was observed a few times. The rearrangement uses TRBV6-6 and TRBJ1-2; D not resolved. CDR1 and CDR2 from the germline V gene are MNHNY and SVGAGI (reference sequence). Trimming shortened V by 4 bases and J by 5 bases, and 14 bases separated the two germline ends. The CDR3 runs 14 residues. DNA of the CDR3: TGTGCCAGCAGTTCGCAACAGAGAAGTTATGGCTACACCTTC. It is translated as CASSSQQRSYGYTF.

The chain is built from TRBV18 and TRBJ2-2, with D possibly TRBD2 on 5 matching bases. The ends were cut back, 0 bases at V and 4 bases at J, with 6 bases in the middle. Germline loops: CDR1 KGHSH, CDR2 LQKENI. CDR3 size: 14 residues. This chain's CDR3 is CASSPPGGTGELFF. The CDR3 nucleotides read TGTGCCAGCTCACCACCTGGAGGCACCGGGGAGCTGTTTTTT.

The chain uses TRBV2 and TRBJ1-6; 8 bases match TRBD1. The CDR3 runs 16 residues. V gave up 4 bases and J gave up 5 bases; unmatched junction bases: 7. Germline V gene data show CDR1 as SNHLY and CDR2 as FYNNEI. CDR3 bases: TGTGCCAGCAGTGTGGACAGGGTACAGAATAATTCACCCCTCCACTTT. Translating it yields CASSVDRVQNNSPLHF.

V gene TRBV5-4 combines with J gene TRBJ2-7; 8 bases match TRBD2. The V segment lost 3 bases and the J segment 4 bases; nucleotides outside the gene matches: 6. Germline assignment: CDR1 SGHNT and CDR2 YYREEE (reference sequence). This CDR3 is 14 amino acids long. The CDR3 sequence is CASSWGLESYEQYF. CDR3 coding DNA: TGTGCCAGCAGCTGGGGACTAGAGAGTTACGAGCAGTACTTC.